This T cell receptor beta chain was identified during a study of glioma-infiltrating T cells (dated by TCRdb to about 2016). Regarding the research as a whole: The study sequenced TCR alpha- and beta-chain repertoires from glioma tissue, from non-neoplastic brain tissue and from matched peripheral blood mononuclear cells. Each tissue-infiltrating repertoire was compared with the same patient's peripheral blood repertoire to measure divergence between tissue and blood T-cell populations. The paired cohort comprised three low-grade glioma patients, about eight primary glioblastoma patients and three non-glioma patients contributing non-neoplastic brain tissue. On the study overall, not on this receptor specifically: VJ-independent divergence between tissue and blood was below expectation in non-neoplastic patients but above expectation in all gliomas, especially low-grade gliomas. Group comparisons were based on small numbers of patients: three non-neoplastic, three low-grade glioma and about eight glioblastoma patients. Very few CDR3 sequences were shared between tissue and blood, attributed to high CDR3 diversity and limited sampling.

Trimming leaves V shorter by 4 bases and J shorter by 4 bases, with the junction holding 10 bases beyond the gene matches. CDR1 and CDR2, looked up from the germline V gene, are MDHEN and SYDVKM. The CDR3 runs 16 amino acids, cysteine and phenylalanine included. Solely the CDR3 DNA is kept, with 48 bases framed from the first base. The iRepertoire nested amplicon-rescue multiplex PCR (arm-PCR) platform was used to amplify TCR alpha and beta CDR3 regions from RNA. One-step reverse transcription and amplification used roughly 100-400 ng of tissue mRNA or PBMC total RNA as input. After bead purification, a secondary multiplex PCR added Illumina adapters, and libraries were gel-purified between 200 and 400 bp. Demultiplexing relied on internal 6-nucleotide barcodes carried by the libraries. The libraries were sequenced on an Illumina MiSeq using 2x220 or 2x250 nucleotide paired-end reads. The published analysis was carried out like this. Paired reads were merged with FLASH 1.2.11 and aligned to the GRCh37 human genome with BWA-MEM before extracting TRA and TRB reads. For V and J assignment, an IMGT-derived reference of cassette sequences and CDR3 motifs that included pseudogenes was used. Reads were translated in three frames, and productive CDR3s were defined by a C…FGXG motif without stop codons. Unique combinations of V-J cassette pair and CDR3 amino acid sequence were defined as clonotypes. Hamming distance filtering was applied to reads, with thresholds set by the sequence error rate of each sample in mapped regions. TCRdb reprocessed the public reads (quality trimming at Q25 with fastp, clone calling with MiXCR) and kept in-frame beta chains. Each entry is one CDR3 protein sequence, shown with its most common DNA and genes. It is TCRdb's table, rather than the study itself, that gives the V and J calls and clone size. The table for this sample lists over 15,000 distinct CDR3 sequences; 58% of them were counted only once. Clones ranked in the top ten supply 42% of the sample.

This clonotype was seen only once. What antigen it recognizes has not been identified. No base qualities exist here, and no much larger clone lies one base off it. Just one read gives weak support. The sequencing sample was made of glioma tissue, nonneoplastic brain tissue, or PBMCs (not recorded which). This clonotype was sampled from a human donor with low-grade glioma or glioblastoma, undergoing nonglioma brain surgery, or in good health (not recorded which). This chain is built from TRBV28 and TRBJ1-1, and TRBD1 aligns with 9 junction nucleotides. The nucleotide sequence reads as follows: TGTGCCAGCAGTTCCCCGGGACAGGGTCGATTCACTGAAGCTTTCTTT. Its protein is CASSSPGQGRFTEAFF.